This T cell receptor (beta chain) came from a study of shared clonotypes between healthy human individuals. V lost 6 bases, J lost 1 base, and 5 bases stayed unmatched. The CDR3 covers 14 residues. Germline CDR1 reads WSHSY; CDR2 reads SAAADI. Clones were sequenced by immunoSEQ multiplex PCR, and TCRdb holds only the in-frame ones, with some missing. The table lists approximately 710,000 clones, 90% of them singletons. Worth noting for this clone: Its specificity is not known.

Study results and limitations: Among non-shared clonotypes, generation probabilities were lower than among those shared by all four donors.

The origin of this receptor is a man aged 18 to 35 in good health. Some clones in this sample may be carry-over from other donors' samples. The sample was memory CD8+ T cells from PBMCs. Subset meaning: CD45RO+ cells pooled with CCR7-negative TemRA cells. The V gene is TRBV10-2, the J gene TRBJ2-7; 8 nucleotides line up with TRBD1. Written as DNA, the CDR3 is TGCGCCAGCAGGGAGGACAGGGCTTCCTACGAGCAGTACTTC. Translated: CASREDRASYEQYF.